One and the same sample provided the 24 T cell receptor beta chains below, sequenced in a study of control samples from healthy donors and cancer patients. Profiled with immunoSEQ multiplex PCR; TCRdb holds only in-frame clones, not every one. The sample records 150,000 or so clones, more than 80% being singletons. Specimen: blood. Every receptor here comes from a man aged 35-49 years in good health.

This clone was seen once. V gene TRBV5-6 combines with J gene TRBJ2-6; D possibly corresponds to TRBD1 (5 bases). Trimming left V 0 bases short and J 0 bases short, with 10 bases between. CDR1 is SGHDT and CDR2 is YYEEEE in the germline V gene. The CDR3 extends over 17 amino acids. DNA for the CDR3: TGTGCCAGCAGCTTGGACAGGCCATTCTCTGGGGCCAACGTCCTGACTTTC. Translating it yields CASSLDRPFSGANVLTF.

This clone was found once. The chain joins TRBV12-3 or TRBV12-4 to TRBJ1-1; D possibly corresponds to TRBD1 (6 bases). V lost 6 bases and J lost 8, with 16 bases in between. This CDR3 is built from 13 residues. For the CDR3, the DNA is TGTGCCAGCAGCCCGGGTACCGGGACAGAAGCTTTCTTT. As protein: CASSPGTGTEAFF.

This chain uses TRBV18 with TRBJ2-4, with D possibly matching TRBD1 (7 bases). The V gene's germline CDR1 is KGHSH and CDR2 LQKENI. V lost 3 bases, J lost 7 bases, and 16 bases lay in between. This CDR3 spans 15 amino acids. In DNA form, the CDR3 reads TGTGCCAGCTCACCCGGGAAGCAGGGGGGCAACATTCAGTACTTC. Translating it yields CASSPGKQGGNIQYF. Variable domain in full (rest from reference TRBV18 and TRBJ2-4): NAGVMQNPRHLVRRRGQEARLRCSPMKGHSHVYWYRQLPEEGLKFMVYLQKENIIDESGMPKERFSAEFPKEGPSILRIQQVVRGDSAAYFCASSPGKQGGNIQYFGAGTRLSVL.

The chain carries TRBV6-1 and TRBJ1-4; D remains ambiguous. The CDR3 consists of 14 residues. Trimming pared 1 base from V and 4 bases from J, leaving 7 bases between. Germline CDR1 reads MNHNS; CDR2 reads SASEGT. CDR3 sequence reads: CASSEGTINEKLFF. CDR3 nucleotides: TGTGCCAGCAGTGAAGGGACTATTAATGAAAAACTGTTTTTT.

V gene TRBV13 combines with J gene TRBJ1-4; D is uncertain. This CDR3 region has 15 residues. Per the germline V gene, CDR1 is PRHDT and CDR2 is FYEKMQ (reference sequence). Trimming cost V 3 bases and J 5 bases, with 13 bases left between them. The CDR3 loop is CASSFYTGGNEKLFF. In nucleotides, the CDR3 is TGTGCCAGCAGCTTTTATACGGGAGGAAATGAAAAACTGTTTTTT.

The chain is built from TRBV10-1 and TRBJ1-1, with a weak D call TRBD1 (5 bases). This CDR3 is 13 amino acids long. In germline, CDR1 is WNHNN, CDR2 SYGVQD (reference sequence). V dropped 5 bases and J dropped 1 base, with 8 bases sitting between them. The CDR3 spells CASSRQRNTEAFF. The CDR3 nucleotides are TGCGCCAGCAGTCGACAGAGGAACACTGAAGCTTTCTTT.

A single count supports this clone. The CDR3 DNA reads as TGTGCCAGCAGCCTCGCCCGTGGGGTGGAAGAGACCCAGTACTTC. Translation: CASSLARGVEETQYF. The rearrangement links TRBV7-3 to TRBJ2-5; no clear D gene. Germline CDR1 SGHTA, CDR2 FQGTGA. The CDR3 sequence is 15 residues long. V lost 5 bases and J lost 3, with 16 bases in between.

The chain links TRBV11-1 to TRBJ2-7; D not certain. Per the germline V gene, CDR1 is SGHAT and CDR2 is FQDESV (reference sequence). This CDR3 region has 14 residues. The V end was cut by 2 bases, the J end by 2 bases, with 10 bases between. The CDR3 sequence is CASSLWAGTYEQYF. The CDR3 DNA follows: TGTGCCAGCAGCTTATGGGCAGGAACCTACGAGCAGTACTTC.

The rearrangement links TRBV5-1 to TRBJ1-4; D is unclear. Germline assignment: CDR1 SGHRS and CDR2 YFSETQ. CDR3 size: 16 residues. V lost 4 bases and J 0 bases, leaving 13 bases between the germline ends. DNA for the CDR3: TGCGCCAGCAGCAGAGAAATGGCCCCAACTAATGAAAAACTGTTTTTT. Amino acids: CASSREMAPTNEKLFF.

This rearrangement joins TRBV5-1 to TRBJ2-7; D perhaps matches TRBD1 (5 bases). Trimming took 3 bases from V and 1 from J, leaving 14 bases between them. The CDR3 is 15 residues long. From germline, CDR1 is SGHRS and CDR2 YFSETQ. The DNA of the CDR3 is TGCGCCAGCAGCTGGGGAATAGGGGCTTCCTACGAGCAGTACTTC. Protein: CASSWGIGASYEQYF.

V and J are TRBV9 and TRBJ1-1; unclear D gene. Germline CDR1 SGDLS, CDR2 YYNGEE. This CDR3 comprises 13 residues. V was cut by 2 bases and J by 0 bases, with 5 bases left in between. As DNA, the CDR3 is TGTGCCAGCAGCGTTACACTGAACACTGAAGCTTTCTTT. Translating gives CASSVTLNTEAFF.

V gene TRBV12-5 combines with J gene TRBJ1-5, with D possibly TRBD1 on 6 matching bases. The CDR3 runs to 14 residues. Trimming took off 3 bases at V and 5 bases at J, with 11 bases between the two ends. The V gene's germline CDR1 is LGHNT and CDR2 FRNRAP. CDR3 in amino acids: CASGFRDNYQPQHF. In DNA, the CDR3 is TGTGCTAGTGGTTTCCGGGACAACTATCAGCCCCAGCATTTT.

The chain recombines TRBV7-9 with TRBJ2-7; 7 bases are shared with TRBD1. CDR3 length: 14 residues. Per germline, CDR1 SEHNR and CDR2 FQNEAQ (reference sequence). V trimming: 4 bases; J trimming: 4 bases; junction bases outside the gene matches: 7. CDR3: CASSSRQGRYEQYF. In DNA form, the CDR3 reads TGTGCCAGCAGCTCTCGACAGGGACGGTACGAGCAGTACTTC.

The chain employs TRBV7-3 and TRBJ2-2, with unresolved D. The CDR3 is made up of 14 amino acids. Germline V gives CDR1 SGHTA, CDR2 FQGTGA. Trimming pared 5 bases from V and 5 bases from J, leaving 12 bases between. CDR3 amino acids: CASSSNQETGELFF. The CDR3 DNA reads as TGTGCCAGCAGCAGTAACCAAGAGACCGGGGAGCTGTTTTTT.

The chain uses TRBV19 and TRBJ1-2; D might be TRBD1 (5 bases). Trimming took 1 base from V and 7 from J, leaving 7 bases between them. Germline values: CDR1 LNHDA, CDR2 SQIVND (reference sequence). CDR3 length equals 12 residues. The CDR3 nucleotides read TGTGCCAGTAGTATAGGACAGACTGGCTACACCTTC. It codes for CASSIGQTGYTF. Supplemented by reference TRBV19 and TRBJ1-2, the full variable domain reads DGGITQSPKYLFRKEGQNVTLSCEQNLNHDAMYWYRQDPGQGLRLIYYSQIVNDFQKGDIAEGYSVSREKKESFPLTVTSAQKNPTAFYLCASSIGQTGYTFGSGTRLTVV.

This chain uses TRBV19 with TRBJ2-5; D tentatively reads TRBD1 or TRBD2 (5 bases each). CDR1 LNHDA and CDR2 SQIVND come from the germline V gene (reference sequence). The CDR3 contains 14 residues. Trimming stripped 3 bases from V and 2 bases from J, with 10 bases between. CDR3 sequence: CASSMGRAQETQYF. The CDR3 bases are TGTGCCAGTAGTATGGGACGCGCGCAAGAGACCCAGTACTTC. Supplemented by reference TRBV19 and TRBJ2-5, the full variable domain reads DGGITQSPKYLFRKEGQNVTLSCEQNLNHDAMYWYRQDPGQGLRLIYYSQIVNDFQKGDIAEGYSVSREKKESFPLTVTSAQKNPTAFYLCASSMGRAQETQYFGPGTRLLVL.

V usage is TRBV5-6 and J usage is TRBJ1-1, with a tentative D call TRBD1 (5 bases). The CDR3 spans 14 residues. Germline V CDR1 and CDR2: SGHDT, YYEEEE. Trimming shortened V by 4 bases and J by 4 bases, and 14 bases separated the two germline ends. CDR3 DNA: TGTGCCAGCAGCCCACTCGGGGGAATCACTGAAGCTTTCTTT. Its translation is CASSPLGGITEAFF.

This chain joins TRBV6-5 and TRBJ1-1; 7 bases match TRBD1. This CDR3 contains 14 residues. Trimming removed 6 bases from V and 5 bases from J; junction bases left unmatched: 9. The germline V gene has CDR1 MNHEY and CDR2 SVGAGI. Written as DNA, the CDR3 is TGTGCCAGCAGGCGACAGGGCGCGGGGACTGAAGCTTTCTTT. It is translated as CASRRQGAGTEAFF.

The CDR3 is CASSLSGGTSTDTQYF. CDR3 DNA sequence: TGCGCCAGCAGCTTGTCTGGCGGGACTAGCACAGATACGCAGTATTTT. The J gene is TRBJ2-3, the V gene TRBV5-1, with D possibly being TRBD2 (6 bases). The V end lost 1 base, the J end lost 0 bases, and 12 bases lay between the germline ends. In germline, CDR1 is SGHRS, CDR2 YFSETQ. The CDR3 runs 16 residues.

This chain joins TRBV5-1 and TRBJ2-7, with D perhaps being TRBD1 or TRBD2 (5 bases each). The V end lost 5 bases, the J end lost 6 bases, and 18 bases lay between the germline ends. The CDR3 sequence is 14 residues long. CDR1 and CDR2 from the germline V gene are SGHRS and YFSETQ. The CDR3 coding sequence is TGCGCCAGCAGTTCAGGGACGTCCCCGGGCGAGCAGTACTTC. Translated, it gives CASSSGTSPGEQYF.

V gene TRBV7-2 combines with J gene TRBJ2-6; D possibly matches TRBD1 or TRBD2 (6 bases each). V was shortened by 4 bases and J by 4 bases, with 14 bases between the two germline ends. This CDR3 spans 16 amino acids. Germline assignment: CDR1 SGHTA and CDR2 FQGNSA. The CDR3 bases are TGTGCCAGCAGCTCGGGGGCAGGGACCGGGGCCAACGTCCTGACTTTC. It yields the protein CASSSGAGTGANVLTF.

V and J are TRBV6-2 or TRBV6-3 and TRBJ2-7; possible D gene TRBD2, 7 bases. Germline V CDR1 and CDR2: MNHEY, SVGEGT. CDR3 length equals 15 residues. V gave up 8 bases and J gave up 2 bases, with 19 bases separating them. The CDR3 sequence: CASGLAGASTYEQYF. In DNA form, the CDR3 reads TGTGCCAGCGGCCTCGCGGGGGCTTCCACCTACGAGCAGTACTTC.

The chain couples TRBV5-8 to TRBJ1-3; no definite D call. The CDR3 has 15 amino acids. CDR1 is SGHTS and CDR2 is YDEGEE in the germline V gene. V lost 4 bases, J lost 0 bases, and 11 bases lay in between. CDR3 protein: CASSADRDSGNTIYF. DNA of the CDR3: TGTGCCAGCAGCGCTGACCGAGACTCTGGAAACACCATATATTTT.

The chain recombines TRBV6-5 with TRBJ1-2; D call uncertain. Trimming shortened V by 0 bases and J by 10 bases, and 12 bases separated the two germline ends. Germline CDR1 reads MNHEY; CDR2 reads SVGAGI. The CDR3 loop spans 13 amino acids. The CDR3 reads CASSYSREEDYTF. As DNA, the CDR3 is TGTGCCAGCAGTTACTCGAGAGAGGAAGACTACACCTTC.